This T cell receptor (beta chain) was documented in a study of shared clonotypes between healthy human individuals. Several immunoSEQ plates held equal portions of the genomic DNA taken from each subset. Clones were sequenced by immunoSEQ multiplex PCR, and TCRdb holds only the in-frame ones, with some missing. The sample consists of 2 million to 2.5 million clones, around 95% of them appearing once. Each donor was a Caucasian adult residing in Nashville, Tennessee. Germline V gene sequence: CDR1 MNHNS, CDR2 SASEGT. V trimming: 7 bases; J trimming: 3 bases; junction bases outside the gene matches: 6. This CDR3 contains 15 residues. Broader study findings: Some naive CD4 clonotypes, 4.5% to 5.5%, turned up in common across a handful of donors. Despite large depth, sorted-subset datasets appeared incompletely sequenced.

With respect to this clone: The antigen remains undetermined.

The sample taken for sequencing was naive CD4+ T cells sorted from blood. Subset indicated: CD45RA+ positively selected. The chain joins TRBV6-1 to TRBJ2-6, with 7 nucleotides matching TRBD1. The receptor was derived from a young man in good health. In DNA, the CDR3 is TGTGCCAGCACAACAGGGGCTCTTGGGGCCAACGTCCTGACTTTC. It is translated as CASTTGALGANVLTF.